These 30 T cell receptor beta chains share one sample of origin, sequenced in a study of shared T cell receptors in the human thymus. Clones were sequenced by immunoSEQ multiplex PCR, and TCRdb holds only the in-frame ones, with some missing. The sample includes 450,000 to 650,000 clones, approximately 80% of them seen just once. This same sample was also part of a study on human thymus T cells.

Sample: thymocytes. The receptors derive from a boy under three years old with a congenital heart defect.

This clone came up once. CDR3 residues: CASSDPSATTKNIQYF. The CDR3 DNA follows: TGTGCCAGCAGTGATCCGAGCGCCACGACCAAAAACATTCAGTACTTC. The J gene is TRBJ2-4, the V gene TRBV6-1, with unresolved D. This CDR3 has 16 residues. Germline assignment: CDR1 MNHNS and CDR2 SASEGT. V dropped 3 bases and J dropped 2 bases, with 14 bases sitting between them.

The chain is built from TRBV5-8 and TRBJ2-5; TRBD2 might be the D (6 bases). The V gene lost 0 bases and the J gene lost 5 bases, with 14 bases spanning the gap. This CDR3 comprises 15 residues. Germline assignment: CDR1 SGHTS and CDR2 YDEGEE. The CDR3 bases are TGTGCCAGCAGCTTGGAGGAGGGCCGGGGGGAGACCCAGTACTTC. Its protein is CASSLEEGRGETQYF.

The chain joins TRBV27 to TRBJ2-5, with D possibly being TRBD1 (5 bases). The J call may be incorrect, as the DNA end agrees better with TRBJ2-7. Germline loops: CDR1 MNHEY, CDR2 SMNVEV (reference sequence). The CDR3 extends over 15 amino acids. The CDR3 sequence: CASSLRQGESYEQYF. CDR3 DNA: TGTGCCAGCAGTTTAAGGCAGGGCGAATCCTACGAGCAGTACTTC.

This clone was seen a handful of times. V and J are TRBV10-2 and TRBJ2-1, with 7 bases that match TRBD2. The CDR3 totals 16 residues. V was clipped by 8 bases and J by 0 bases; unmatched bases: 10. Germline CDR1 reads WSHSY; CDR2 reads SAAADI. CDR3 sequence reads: CASFPRRGSSYNEQFF. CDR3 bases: TGCGCCAGCTTTCCGAGGCGCGGGAGCTCCTACAATGAGCAGTTCTTC.

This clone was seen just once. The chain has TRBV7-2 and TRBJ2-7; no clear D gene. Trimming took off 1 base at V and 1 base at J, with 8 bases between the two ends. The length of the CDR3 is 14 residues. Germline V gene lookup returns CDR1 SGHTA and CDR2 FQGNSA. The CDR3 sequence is CASSLGRLSYEQYF. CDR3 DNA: TGTGCCAGCAGCTTAGGGCGGCTTTCCTACGAGCAGTACTTC.

CDR3 bases: TGCGCCAGCAGCCCGCGGTCTGACAGACCTGAAGCGTGGGAGACCCAGTACTTC. Amino acids: CASSPRSDRPEAWETQYF. V gene TRBV4-3 combines with J gene TRBJ2-5; perhaps TRBD1 as D (5 bases). From germline, CDR1 is LGHNA and CDR2 YSLEER. V lost 4 bases and J lost 5, with 26 bases in between. The CDR3 loop spans 18 amino acids.

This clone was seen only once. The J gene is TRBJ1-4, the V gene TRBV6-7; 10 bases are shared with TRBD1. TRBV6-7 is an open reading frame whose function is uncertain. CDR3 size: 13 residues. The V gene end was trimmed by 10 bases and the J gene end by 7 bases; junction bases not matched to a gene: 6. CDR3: CANATGGGEKLFF. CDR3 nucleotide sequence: TGTGCCAACGCGACAGGGGGCGGTGAAAAACTGTTTTTT.

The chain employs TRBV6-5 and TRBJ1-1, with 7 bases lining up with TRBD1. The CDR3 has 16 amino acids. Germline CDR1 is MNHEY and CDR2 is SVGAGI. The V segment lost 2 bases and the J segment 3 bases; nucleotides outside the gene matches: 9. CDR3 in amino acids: CASSYLRQGEDTEAFF. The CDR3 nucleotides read TGTGCCAGCAGTTACCTCCGACAGGGCGAAGACACTGAAGCTTTCTTT.

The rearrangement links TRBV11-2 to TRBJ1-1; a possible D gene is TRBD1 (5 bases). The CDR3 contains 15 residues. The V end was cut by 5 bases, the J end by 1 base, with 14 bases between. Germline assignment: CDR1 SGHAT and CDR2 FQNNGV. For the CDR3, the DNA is TGTGCCAGCAGCCCAGGGTCAGCGTCGAACACTGAAGCTTTCTTT. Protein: CASSPGSASNTEAFF. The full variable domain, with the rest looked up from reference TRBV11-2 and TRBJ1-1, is EAGVAQSPRYKIIEKRQSVAFWCNPISGHATLYWYQQILGQGPKLLIQFQNNGVVDDSQLPKDRFSAERLKGVDSTLKIQPAKLEDSAVYLCASSPGSASNTEAFFGQGTRLTVV.

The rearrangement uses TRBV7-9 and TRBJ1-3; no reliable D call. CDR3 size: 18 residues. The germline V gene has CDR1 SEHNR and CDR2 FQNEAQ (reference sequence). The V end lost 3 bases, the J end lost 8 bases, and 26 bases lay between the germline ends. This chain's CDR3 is CASSFFSDEKAQVDTIYF. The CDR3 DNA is TGTGCCAGCAGCTTTTTTTCCGATGAAAAAGCCCAGGTGGACACCATATATTTT. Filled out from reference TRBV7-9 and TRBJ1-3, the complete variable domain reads DTGVSQNPRHKITKRGQNVTFRCDPISEHNRLYWYRQTLGQGPEFLTYFQNEAQLEKSRLLSDRFSAERPKGSFSTLEIQRTEQGDSAMYLCASSFFSDEKAQVDTIYFGEGSWLTVV.

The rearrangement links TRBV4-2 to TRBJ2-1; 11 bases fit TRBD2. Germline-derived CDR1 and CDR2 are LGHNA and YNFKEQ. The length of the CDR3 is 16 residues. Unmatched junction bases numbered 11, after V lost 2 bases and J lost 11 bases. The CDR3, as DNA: TGTGCCAGCAGCCAACCTTTTTGGACTAGCGGGCGGAAGCAGTTCTTC. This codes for CASSQPFWTSGRKQFF.

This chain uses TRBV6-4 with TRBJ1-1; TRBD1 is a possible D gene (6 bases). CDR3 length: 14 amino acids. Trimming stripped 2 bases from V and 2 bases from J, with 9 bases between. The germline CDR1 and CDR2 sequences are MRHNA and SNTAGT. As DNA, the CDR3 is TGTGCCAGCAGTGACGGACAGAGCAACACTGAAGCTTTCTTT. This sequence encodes CASSDGQSNTEAFF.

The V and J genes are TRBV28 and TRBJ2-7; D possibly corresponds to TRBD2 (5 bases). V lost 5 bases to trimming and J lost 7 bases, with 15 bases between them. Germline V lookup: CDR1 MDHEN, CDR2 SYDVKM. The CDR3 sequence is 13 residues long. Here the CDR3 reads CASSGPPKREQYF. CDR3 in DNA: TGTGCCAGCAGTGGACCCCCGAAGCGGGAGCAGTACTTC.

In DNA, the CDR3 is TGTGCCAGCAGCGTAGGGGGCCTACCGAGGGAGACCCAGTACTTC. Encoded protein: CASSVGGLPRETQYF. The chain is built from TRBV9 and TRBJ2-5, with TRBD1 as a possible D gene (5 bases). The V end was cut by 0 bases, the J end by 5 bases, with 14 bases between. The CDR3 has 15 residues. CDR1 is SGDLS, CDR2 YYNGEE, per germline.

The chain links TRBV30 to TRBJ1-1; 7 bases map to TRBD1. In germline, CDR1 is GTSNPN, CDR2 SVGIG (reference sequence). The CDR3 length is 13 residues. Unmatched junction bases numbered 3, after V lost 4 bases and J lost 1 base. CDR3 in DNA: TGTGCCTGGACGGGACAGAAGAACACTGAAGCTTTCTTT. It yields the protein CAWTGQKNTEAFF.

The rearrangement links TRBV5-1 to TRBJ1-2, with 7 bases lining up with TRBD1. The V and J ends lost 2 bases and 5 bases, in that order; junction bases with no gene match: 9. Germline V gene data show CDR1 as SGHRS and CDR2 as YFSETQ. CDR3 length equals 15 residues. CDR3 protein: CASSFHDRVVYGYTF. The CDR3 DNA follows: TGCGCCAGCAGCTTTCACGACAGGGTCGTATATGGCTACACCTTC.

The CDR3 DNA follows: TGTGCCAGCAGTGAGTCGGCGGGAGCTAACGGGGAGCTGTTTTTT. This translates into CASSESAGANGELFF. This chain links TRBV25-1 with TRBJ2-2, with 7 bases identical to TRBD2. The germline gives CDR1 MGHDK, CDR2 SYGVNS. The CDR3 extends over 15 amino acids. The J segment lost 7 bases and the V segment lost 3 bases, leaving 8 bases of the junction unmatched.

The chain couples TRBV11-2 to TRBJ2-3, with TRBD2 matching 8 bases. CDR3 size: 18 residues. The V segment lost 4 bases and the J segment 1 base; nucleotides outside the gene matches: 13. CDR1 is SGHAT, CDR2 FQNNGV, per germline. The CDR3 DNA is TGTGCCAGCAGCTCCGGGGGGGACGCGGGGGTCGGCACAGATACGCAGTATTTT. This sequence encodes CASSSGGDAGVGTDTQYF.

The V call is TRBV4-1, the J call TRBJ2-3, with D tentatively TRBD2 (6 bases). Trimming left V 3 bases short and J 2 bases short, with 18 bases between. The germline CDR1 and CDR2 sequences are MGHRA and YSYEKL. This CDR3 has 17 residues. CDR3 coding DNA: TGCGCCAGCAGCCACATCCGGACGGGAGACCCCACAGATACGCAGTATTTT. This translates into CASSHIRTGDPTDTQYF.

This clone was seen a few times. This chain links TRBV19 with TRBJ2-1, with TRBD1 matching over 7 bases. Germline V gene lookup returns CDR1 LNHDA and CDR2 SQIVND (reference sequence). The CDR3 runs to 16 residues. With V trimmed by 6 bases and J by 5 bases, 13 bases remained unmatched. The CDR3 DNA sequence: TGTGCCAGTAGCCCCGTACAGGGGATGAGAAACAATGAGCAGTTCTTC. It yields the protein CASSPVQGMRNNEQFF.

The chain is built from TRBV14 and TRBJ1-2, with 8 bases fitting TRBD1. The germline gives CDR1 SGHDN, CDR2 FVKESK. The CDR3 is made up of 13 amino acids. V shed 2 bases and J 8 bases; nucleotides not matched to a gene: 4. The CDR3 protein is CASSQIQGGGYTF. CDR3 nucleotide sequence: TGTGCCAGCAGCCAAATACAGGGGGGGGGCTACACCTTC.

The CDR3 nucleotides read TGTGCTAGTGGTTTGATTGTGTTTCTAGCCAAAAACATTCAGTACTTC. It specifies CASGLIVFLAKNIQYF. The gene calls are TRBV12-5 and TRBJ2-4; unclear D gene. Trimming stripped 2 bases from V and 0 bases from J, with 11 bases between. The V gene's germline CDR1 is LGHNT and CDR2 FRNRAP. The length of the CDR3 is 16 residues.

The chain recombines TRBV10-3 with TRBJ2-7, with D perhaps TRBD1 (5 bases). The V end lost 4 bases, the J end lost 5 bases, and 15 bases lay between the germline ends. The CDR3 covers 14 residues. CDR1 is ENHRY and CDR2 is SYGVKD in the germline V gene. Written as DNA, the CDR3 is TGTGCCATCAGTGGTGTTCAGGGCATCCACGAGCAGTACTTC. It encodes CAISGVQGIHEQYF.

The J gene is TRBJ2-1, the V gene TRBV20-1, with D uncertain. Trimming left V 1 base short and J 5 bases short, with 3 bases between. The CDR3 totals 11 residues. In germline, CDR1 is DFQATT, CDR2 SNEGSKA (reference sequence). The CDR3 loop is CSARADNEQFF. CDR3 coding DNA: TGCAGTGCTAGAGCTGACAATGAGCAGTTCTTC.

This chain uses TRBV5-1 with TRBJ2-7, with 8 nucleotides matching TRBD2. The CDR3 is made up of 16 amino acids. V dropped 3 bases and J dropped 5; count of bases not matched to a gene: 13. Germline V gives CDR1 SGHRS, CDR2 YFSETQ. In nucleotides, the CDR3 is TGCGCCAGCAGCTCCTCCCGGGCGGGAGGAGTCCACGAGCAGTACTTC. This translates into CASSSSRAGGVHEQYF.

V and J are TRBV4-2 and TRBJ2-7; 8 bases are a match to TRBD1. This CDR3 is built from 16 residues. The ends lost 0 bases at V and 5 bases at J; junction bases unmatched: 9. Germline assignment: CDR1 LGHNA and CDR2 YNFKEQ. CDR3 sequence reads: CASSQDRRQGAHEQYF. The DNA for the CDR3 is TGTGCCAGCAGCCAAGATCGGAGGCAGGGGGCTCACGAGCAGTACTTC.

CDR3 sequence: CASSIGASTRGNQPQHF. The DNA for the CDR3 is TGTGCCAGTAGTATAGGTGCGTCAACGAGGGGCAATCAGCCCCAGCATTTT. The chain has TRBV19 and TRBJ1-5; D is ambiguous. V lost 1 base to trimming and J lost 2 bases, with 15 bases between them. Germline V gives CDR1 LNHDA, CDR2 SQIVND (reference sequence). The CDR3 is 17 residues long. The whole variable domain, filled in from reference TRBV19 and TRBJ1-5, reads DGGITQSPKYLFRKEGQNVTLSCEQNLNHDAMYWYRQDPGQGLRLIYYSQIVNDFQKGDIAEGYSVSREKKESFPLTVTSAQKNPTAFYLCASSIGASTRGNQPQHFGDGTRLSIL.

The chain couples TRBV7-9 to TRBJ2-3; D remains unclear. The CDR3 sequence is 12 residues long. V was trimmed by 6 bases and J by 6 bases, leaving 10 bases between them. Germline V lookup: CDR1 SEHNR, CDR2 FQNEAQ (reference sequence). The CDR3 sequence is CASRPDWDTQYF. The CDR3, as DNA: TGTGCCAGCAGACCCGACTGGGATACGCAGTATTTT.

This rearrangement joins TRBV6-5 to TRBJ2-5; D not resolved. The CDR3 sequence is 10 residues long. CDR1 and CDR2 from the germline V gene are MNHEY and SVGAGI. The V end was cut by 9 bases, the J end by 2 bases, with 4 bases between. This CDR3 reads CARRQETQYF. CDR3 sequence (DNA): TGTGCCAGGAGACAAGAGACCCAGTACTTC.

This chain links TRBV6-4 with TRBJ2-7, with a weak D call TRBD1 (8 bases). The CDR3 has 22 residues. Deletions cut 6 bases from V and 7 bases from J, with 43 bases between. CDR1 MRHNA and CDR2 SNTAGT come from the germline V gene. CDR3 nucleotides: TGTGCCAGCAGAGACACGGACAGGGCCGAACCTAGCCGGGAGGCCCCCCAGAGGGAGCAGTACTTC. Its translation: CASRDTDRAEPSREAPQREQYF.